This T cell receptor (beta chain) is drawn from a study of chemoradiotherapy in HPV16-positive cancers. Background on the study: A couple of HPV16-positive patients' cells yielded candidate HPV-specific clones and common motifs.

Germline-derived CDR1 and CDR2 are LNHDA and SQIVND (reference sequence). The CDR3 is 14 amino acids. J was trimmed by 4 bases and V by 3 bases; bases with no gene match: 4. Assay: immunoSEQ multiplex PCR; the TCRdb copy retains only in-frame clones and omits some. Found here are about 14,000 clones, approximately 75% of them singletons; the top ten hold more than 8.5%. The study's findings and limits: Candidate HPV-specific clones and E7-related TCR motifs grew in tumor during treatment. For HPV16-positive patients, expanding HPV-responsive T cells associated with longer recurrence-free survival.

Regarding this clone: The antigen remains undetermined.

The sample was taken from a patient who underwent chemoradiotherapy. The sequence was obtained from a human donor with HPV-associated anogenital cancer. This chain links TRBV19 with TRBJ2-7; 9 nucleotides match TRBD1. This chain's CDR3 is CASSMGQGLYEQYF. CDR3 DNA: TGTGCCAGTAGTATGGGACAGGGTCTATACGAGCAGTACTTC. Full variable domain (outside the CDR3, taken from reference TRBV19 and TRBJ2-7): DGGITQSPKYLFRKEGQNVTLSCEQNLNHDAMYWYRQDPGQGLRLIYYSQIVNDFQKGDIAEGYSVSREKKESFPLTVTSAQKNPTAFYLCASSMGQGLYEQYFGPGTRLTVT.